This T cell receptor beta chain emerged from a study of CD8 T cells in Susac syndrome. Study as a whole: At the time of blood draw, patients with Susac syndrome were therapy-naive, receiving corticosteroids, or receiving intravenous immunoglobulin alone.

The J segment lost 5 bases and the V segment lost 4 bases, leaving 10 bases of the junction unmatched. The CDR3 runs to 15 residues. Germline lookup yields CDR1 SNHLY and CDR2 FYNNEI. RNA in amounts of roughly 0.5 to 1 ug was reverse transcribed with random hexamers. TCR beta CDR3 was amplified by immunoSEQ multiplex PCR. This amplification extended across 54 Vbeta and 13 Jbeta segments. TCRdb processed the immunoSEQ multiplex PCR reads anew with MiXCR; each CDR3 protein has one entry. The data contain about 240,000 distinct CDR3 sequences, approximately 95% of them singletons. The Susac syndrome patients fit the recently defined diagnostic criteria for definite or probable disease.

This TCR was sampled from a human donor with Susac syndrome. Sample: CD4+ T cells from PBMCs. This sequence joins TRBV2 and TRBJ2-5; 7 positions match TRBD2. Written as DNA, the CDR3 is TGTGCCAGCAGTGCAAGACCGGGAGGTGATGAGACCCAGTACTTC. Protein: CASSARPGGDETQYF.